Given below is one T cell receptor (beta chain) in context. Its antigen remains unidentified. Some clones are missing from TCRdb's copy, which holds only in-frame ones; the method was immunoSEQ multiplex PCR. Seen here are over 30,000 clones, approximately 80% observed once, and the top ten hold about 14%. This sample is drawn from a study of lymphopenia after photon versus proton radiotherapy. The CDR3 runs to 17 residues. Trimming at V came to 0 bases and at J to 5 bases, leaving 9 bases not matched to a gene. CDR1 SGDLS and CDR2 YYNGEE come from the germline V gene. Overall study results and limits: Better survival with proton therapy was suggested as possible, not demonstrated.

The chain carries TRBV9 and TRBJ2-3, with TRBD2 matching over 10 bases. The origin of this receptor is a woman between 65 and 79 years old with pancreatic cancer. The sequenced sample was peripheral blood, obtained from a patient treated with proton-based radiotherapy. CDR3 sequence reads: CASSVGGLAGVGDTQYF. CDR3 bases: TGTGCCAGCAGCGTAGGGGGGCTAGCGGGAGTAGGAGATACGCAGTATTTT.